These 3 T cell receptor beta chains were all obtained from the same sample, sequenced in a study of blood T cell repertoires in COVID-19. Produced via immunoSEQ multiplex PCR; TCRdb's table is partial and in-frame only. The sample comprises 150,000 to 250,000 clones, roughly 79% of which are singletons, and about 6.9% rests with the top ten. Sequencing was done on a sample of peripheral blood. The receptors were gathered from a human donor with acute or convalescent COVID-19. The donor label of this sample is uncertain.

The rearrangement links TRBV10-1 to TRBJ2-5, with TRBD2 identical over 9 bases. V shed 2 bases, J shed 7 bases, and the junction held 11 bases outside the gene matches. CDR1 is WNHNN, CDR2 SYGVQD, per germline (reference sequence). CDR3 length: 16 amino acids. The CDR3 region is CASSELAGGPPGTQYF. The CDR3 coding sequence is TGCGCCAGCAGTGAGCTTGCGGGAGGGCCTCCCGGGACCCAGTACTTC.

The gene calls are TRBV3-1 (or the pseudogene TRBV3-2) and TRBJ2-1; D gene uncertain. The ends were cut back, 4 bases at V and 9 bases at J, with 7 bases in the middle. This CDR3 has 11 residues. The V gene's germline CDR1 is LGHDT and CDR2 YNNKEL (reference sequence). The CDR3, as DNA: TGTGCCAGCAGCCTCTTTTGTGAGCAGTTCTTC. Protein: CASSLFCEQFF.

This chain joins TRBV11-2 and TRBJ2-3; 9 nucleotides match TRBD2. This CDR3 spans 17 amino acids. Per the germline V gene, CDR1 is SGHAT and CDR2 is FQNNGV. With V trimmed by 1 base and J by 0 bases, 5 bases remained unmatched. CDR3 DNA sequence: TGTGCCAGCAGCTTAGGGGGTAGCGGGAGTAGCACAGATACGCAGTATTTT. This codes for CASSLGGSGSSTDTQYF. Variable domain in full (rest from reference TRBV11-2 and TRBJ2-3): EAGVAQSPRYKIIEKRQSVAFWCNPISGHATLYWYQQILGQGPKLLIQFQNNGVVDDSQLPKDRFSAERLKGVDSTLKIQPAKLEDSAVYLCASSLGGSGSSTDTQYFGPGTRLTVL.